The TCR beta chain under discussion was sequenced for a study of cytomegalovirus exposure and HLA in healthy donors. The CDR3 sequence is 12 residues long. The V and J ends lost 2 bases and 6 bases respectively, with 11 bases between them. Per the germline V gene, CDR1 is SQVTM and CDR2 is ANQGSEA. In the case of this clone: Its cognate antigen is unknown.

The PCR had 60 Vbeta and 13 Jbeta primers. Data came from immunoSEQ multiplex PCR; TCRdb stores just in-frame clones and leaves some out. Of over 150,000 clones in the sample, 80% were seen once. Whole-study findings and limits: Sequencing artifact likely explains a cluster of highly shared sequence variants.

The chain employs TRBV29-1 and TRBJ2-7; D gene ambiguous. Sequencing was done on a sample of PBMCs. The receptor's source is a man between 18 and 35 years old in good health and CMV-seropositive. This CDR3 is CSVEFSSSEQYF. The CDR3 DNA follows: TGCAGCGTTGAATTTTCCTCGAGCGAGCAGTACTTC.